These T cell receptor beta chains were read from a single sample in a study of T-cell reconstitution after alpha-beta-depleted transplantation in children. Each CDR3 protein gets one entry after TCRdb re-called the PCR reads with MiXCR. The sample lists almost 250,000 distinct CDR3 sequences, about a quarter occurring once. Here the sequenced sample was PBMCs, taken before TCRalphabeta/CD19-depleted stem cell transplant. These receptors were taken from a girl aged 2 to 10 with Fanconi anemia, due to receive a stem cell transplant. Each CDR3 is given with its conserved first and last residue. Each record gives: V gene, clone size, J gene, D gene, CDR3 DNA, CDR3 protein. The D gene is left open where the match is weak. A clone size is listed for some rows: how often the clone was seen (once, few, many), or a class if it is expanded.

V: TRBV29-1; size: few; J: TRBJ2-5; D: NA; DNA: TGCAGCGTTCTATCAGAGACCCAGTACTTC; CDR3: CSVLSETQYF
V: TRBV28; size: NA; J: TRBJ2-1; D: NA; DNA: TGTGCCAGCAGTTTACAGGGCAAAAGCTCCTACAATGAGCAGTTCTTC; CDR3: CASSLQGKSSYNEQFF
V: TRBV29-1; size: many; J: TRBJ2-2; D: TRBD1; DNA: TGCAGCGTTGCGTCCCGGGACAGGCTGTATGCCGGGGAGCTGTTTTTT; CDR3: CSVASRDRLYAGELFF
V: TRBV10-3; size: NA; J: TRBJ2-5; D: NA; DNA: TGTGCCATCGCGGGACAGAGGGGAGAGACCCAGTACTTC; CDR3: CAIAGQRGETQYF
V: TRBV10-3; size: many; J: TRBJ2-1; D: TRBD2; DNA: TGTGCCATCACTAGACTAGCGAACCAAAATGAGCAGTTCTTC; CDR3: CAITRLANQNEQFF
V: TRBV6-1; size: many; J: TRBJ2-7; D: NA; DNA: TGTGCCAGCAGTCAACGACAGATGTCCTACGAGCAGTACTTC; CDR3: CASSQRQMSYEQYF
V: TRBV11-2; size: many; J: TRBJ1-2; D: TRBD1; DNA: TGTGCCAGCAGCCAAGGGGACAGCCCCTATGGCTACACCTTC; CDR3: CASSQGDSPYGYTF
V: TRBV29-1; size: many; J: TRBJ1-1; D: NA; DNA: TGCAGCGTTGAATCAGGTGGAGGCACTGAAGCTTTCTTT; CDR3: CSVESGGGTEAFF
V: TRBV6-2/TRBV6-3; size: NA; J: TRBJ2-1; D: TRBD2; DNA: TGTGCCAGCAGAAACGGGGGGGGATCCTACAATGAGCAGTTCTTC; CDR3: CASRNGGGSYNEQFF
V: TRBV9; size: few; J: TRBJ2-1; D: TRBD2; DNA: TGTGCCAGCAGCGTAGTACTAGCGGGGTACAATGAGCAGTTCTTC; CDR3: CASSVVLAGYNEQFF
V: TRBV6-5; size: many; J: TRBJ2-7; D: TRBD1; DNA: TGTGCCAGCAGTACTTACTGGGACAGGGGCTCCTACGAGCAGTACTTC; CDR3: CASSTYWDRGSYEQYF